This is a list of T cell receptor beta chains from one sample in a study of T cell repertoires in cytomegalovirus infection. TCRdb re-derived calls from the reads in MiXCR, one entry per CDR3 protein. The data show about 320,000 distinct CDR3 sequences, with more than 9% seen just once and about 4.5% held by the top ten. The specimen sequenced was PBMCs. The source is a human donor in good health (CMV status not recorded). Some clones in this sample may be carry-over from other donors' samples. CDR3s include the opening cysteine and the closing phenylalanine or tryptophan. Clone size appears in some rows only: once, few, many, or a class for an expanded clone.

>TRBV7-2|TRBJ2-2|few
CASSFRASGMIGELFF
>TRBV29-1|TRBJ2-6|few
CSVISGANVLTF
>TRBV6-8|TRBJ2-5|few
CASRDSHWTQYF
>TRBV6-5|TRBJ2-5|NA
CASSYSQAGETQYF
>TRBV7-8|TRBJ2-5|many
CASSLVAGGPRYF
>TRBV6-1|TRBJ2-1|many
CASSEFGTNNEQFF
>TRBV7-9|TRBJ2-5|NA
CASRGQAQETQYF
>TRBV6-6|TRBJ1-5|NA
CASSSGQGFQPQHF
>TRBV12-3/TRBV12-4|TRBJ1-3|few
CASRGEPGNTIYF
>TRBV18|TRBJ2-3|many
CASSPPNGGASDTQYF
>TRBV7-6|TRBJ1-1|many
CASSLGQPGRAEAFF
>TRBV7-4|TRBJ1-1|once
CASSLARTNTEAFF
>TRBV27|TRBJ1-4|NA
CASSSRPFNEKLFF
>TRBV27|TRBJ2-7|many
CASREFPSYEQYF
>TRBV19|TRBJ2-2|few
CYTAGNTGELFF
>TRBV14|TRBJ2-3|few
CASRGDSYTDTQYF
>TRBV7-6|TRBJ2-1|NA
CASSPSGGSTQFF
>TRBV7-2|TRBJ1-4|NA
CASSKGGATNEKLFF
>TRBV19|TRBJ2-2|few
CASTPGPAGELFF
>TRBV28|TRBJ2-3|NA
CASRGEGSTDTQYF
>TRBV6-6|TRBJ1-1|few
CASRQLQIRVNTEAFF
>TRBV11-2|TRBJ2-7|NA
CASSFRPWEQYF